Each of the 4 T cell receptor beta chains below was sequenced from the same sample in a study of beta chain features in type 1 diabetes. Study findings and constraints: All four CD4+ subsets from Type 1 diabetes patients carried moderately but significantly shorter TCRB CDR3s.

The whole isolated RNA underwent reverse transcription, so sequencing captured expressed TCRB transcripts. Sequencing was performed with immunoSEQ multiplex PCR; in TCRdb, only in-frame clones are kept and a portion is missing. This repertoire shows roughly 300,000 clones, 14% found once; its top ten account for 0.017%. Antigens of these TCRs are unknown. Sequences were obtained from naive CD4+ T cells from blood. Every receptor here comes from a man younger than 45 with type 1 diabetes.

V is TRBV7-9 and J is TRBJ2-5; 10 positions agree with TRBD2. Germline V gene data show CDR1 as SEHNR and CDR2 as FQNEAQ (reference sequence). CDR3 length equals 19 residues. V was clipped by 3 bases and J by 4 bases; unmatched bases: 17. CDR3 protein: CASSFGRRAGGSPSETQYF. For the CDR3, the DNA is TGTGCCAGCAGCTTTGGACGCCGAGCGGGAGGGTCCCCCTCAGAGACCCAGTACTTC.

This clone was observed a few times. The CDR3 loop reads CASSLQTGGGTGELFF. The CDR3 coding sequence is TGTGCCAGCAGCTTACAGACAGGGGGGGGCACCGGGGAGCTGTTTTTT. The J gene is TRBJ2-2, the V gene TRBV7-3; 9 bases are a match to TRBD1. Germline values: CDR1 SGHTA, CDR2 FQGTGA. The V gene end was trimmed by 2 bases and the J gene end by 4 bases; junction bases not matched to a gene: 5. This CDR3 is 16 amino acids long.

The rearrangement links TRBV5-1 to TRBJ2-3; TRBD2 agrees at 10 bases. This CDR3 region has 15 residues. The ends lost 3 bases at V and 3 bases at J; junction bases unmatched: 4. In germline, CDR1 is SGHRS, CDR2 YFSETQ. CDR3 in DNA: TGCGCCAGCAGCTCACTAGCGGGAACTACAGATACGCAGTATTTT. It yields the protein CASSSLAGTTDTQYF. The entire variable domain, with the rest obtained from reference TRBV5-1 and TRBJ2-3, is as follows: KAGVTQTPRYLIKTRGQQVTLSCSPISGHRSVSWYQQTPGQGLQFLFEYFSETQRNKGNFPGRFSGRQFSNSRSEMNVSTLELGDSALYLCASSSLAGTTDTQYFGPGTRLTVL.

The table lists this clone with a few counts. The rearrangement joins TRBV28 to TRBJ1-5; no firm D call. Germline CDR1 MDHEN, CDR2 SYDVKM. CDR3 length: 15 amino acids. Trimming stripped 6 bases from V and 10 bases from J, with 22 bases between. The CDR3 DNA follows: TGTGCCAGCAGCGCCTCGGGAGCGGTCCCTATCCCCCAGCATTTT. Protein sequence: CASSASGAVPIPQHF.